The next 24 T cell receptor beta chains were all read from a single sample in a study of CD8+ T cells in alopecia areata. Documented treatment: oral pan-JAK inhibitor, 5-10 mg twice daily. The authors extracted RNA and reverse transcribed it into cDNA as the sequencing template. The assay was immunoSEQ multiplex PCR, and TCRdb's table has in-frame clones only and misses some. The data show about 200,000 clones, with under 40% seen just once and under 0.55% held by the top ten. Source: CD4+ T cells sorted from blood, taken around week 34, from a patient treated with tofacitinib. The receptors originated from a human donor with alopecia areata.

This clone was seen a few times. The rearrangement links TRBV5-4 to TRBJ2-3, with 9 positions matching TRBD1. This CDR3 contains 15 residues. J was trimmed by 1 base and V by 1 base; bases with no gene match: 1. Germline CDR1 and CDR2: SGHNT and YYREEE (reference sequence). CDR3 amino acids: CASSLRQGGTDTQYF. In nucleotides, the CDR3 is TGTGCCAGCAGCTTGAGACAGGGGGGCACAGATACGCAGTATTTT.

This rearrangement joins TRBV11-1 to TRBJ2-1, with 10 bases aligning to TRBD2. The CDR3 totals 15 residues. Germline V gives CDR1 SGHAT, CDR2 FQDESV (reference sequence). Trimming cost V 5 bases and J 5 bases; bases outside gene matches: 6. The CDR3 loop is CASSIRTSGNNEQFF. As DNA, the CDR3 is TGTGCCAGCAGCATCCGGACTAGCGGAAACAATGAGCAGTTCTTC.

In regard to this clone: Other DNA sequences from this sample encode an identical CDR3 as well. The chain recombines TRBV29-1 with TRBJ1-1; D gene ambiguous. This CDR3 region has 10 residues. The V end was cut by 6 bases, the J end by 1 base, with 3 bases between. Looked up from germline, CDR1 is SQVTM and CDR2 is ANQGSEA. CDR3 protein: CSVRNTEAFF. In DNA, the CDR3 is TGCAGCGTACGGAACACTGAAGCTTTCTTT.

The chain carries TRBV11-2 and TRBJ2-1; D is unresolved. V lost 1 base to trimming and J lost 0 bases, with 10 bases between them. The length of the CDR3 is 16 residues. Germline-derived CDR1 and CDR2 are SGHAT and FQNNGV. The chain's CDR3 is CASSLVVPFSYNEQFF. Written as DNA, the CDR3 is TGTGCCAGCAGCTTAGTTGTGCCCTTCTCCTACAATGAGCAGTTCTTC.

The chain uses TRBV27 and TRBJ2-5; D is uncertain. The V end lost 6 bases, the J end lost 7 bases, and 18 bases lay between the germline ends. Germline CDR1 MNHEY, CDR2 SMNVEV (reference sequence). CDR3 length: 14 residues. CDR3 sequence (DNA): TGTGCCAGCAGGCCCTTAGGTCATCTAGGGACCCAGTACTTC. The encoded protein is CASRPLGHLGTQYF.

V is TRBV30 and J is TRBJ2-5; 7 positions match TRBD2. The germline V gene encodes CDR1 GTSNPN and CDR2 SVGIG (reference sequence). Trimming cost V 2 bases and J 4 bases; bases outside gene matches: 4. The CDR3 contains 13 residues. The CDR3 bases are TGTGCCTGGAGTAGCGGGATGCCAGAGACCCAGTACTTC. Translated, it gives CAWSSGMPETQYF.

The chain combines TRBV6-5 with TRBJ2-1, with 8 bases fitting TRBD1. V shed 6 bases and J 2 bases; nucleotides not matched to a gene: 6. CDR3 size: 15 residues. Germline V gene sequence: CDR1 MNHEY, CDR2 SVGAGI. CDR3 bases: TGTGCCAGCAGGACCGACAGGGGAACCTACAATGAGCAGTTCTTC. The encoded protein is CASRTDRGTYNEQFF.

The sample holds many counts of this clone. The rearrangement links TRBV14 to TRBJ1-1; D is possibly TRBD1 (6 bases). V lost 3 bases to trimming and J lost 5 bases, with 10 bases between them. Per the germline V gene, CDR1 is SGHDN and CDR2 is FVKESK. CDR3 length: 13 residues. CDR3 coding DNA: TGTGCCAGCAGCCAGACAGGTCCAACTGAAGCTTTCTTT. Translating gives CASSQTGPTEAFF.

The CDR3 nucleotides read TGCGCCAGCAGCTCCGGTGTGCCATACAATGAGCAGTTCTTC. Translating it yields CASSSGVPYNEQFF. This chain connects TRBV5-1 to TRBJ2-1; D ambiguous. V lost 3 bases, J lost 4 bases, and 11 bases lay in between. CDR3 size: 14 residues. The germline gives CDR1 SGHRS, CDR2 YFSETQ.

This clone was picked up a small number of times. The chain links TRBV18 to TRBJ2-6; D remains unclear. Germline lookup yields CDR1 KGHSH and CDR2 LQKENI. The CDR3 has 15 residues. V lost 3 bases, J lost 0 bases, and 6 bases lay in between. The CDR3 spells CASSPTSSGANVLTF. Here the CDR3 DNA reads TGTGCCAGCTCACCCACGTCCTCTGGGGCCAACGTCCTGACTTTC.

This clone was picked up a small number of times. CDR3 loop: CASFSRGGNTIYF. CDR3 sequence (DNA): TGTGCCAGCTTCTCCAGGGGTGGAAACACCATATATTTT. This rearrangement joins TRBV18 to TRBJ1-3; weak D call: TRBD1 (6 bases). The CDR3 loop spans 13 amino acids. V was cut by 7 bases and J by 3 bases, with 10 bases left in between. The germline gives CDR1 KGHSH, CDR2 LQKENI.

CDR3 DNA sequence: TGTGCCAGCGAGGCTGGCTCCTACAATGAGCAGTTCTTC. It specifies CASEAGSYNEQFF. J is TRBJ2-1 and V is TRBV6-5, with D hard to call. This CDR3 contains 13 residues. The V and J ends lost 8 bases and 0 bases respectively, with 8 bases between them. Germline assignment: CDR1 MNHEY and CDR2 SVGAGI.

This clone was counted a few times. V usage is TRBV27 and J usage is TRBJ2-3; D uncertain. CDR1 is MNHEY, CDR2 SMNVEV, per germline (reference sequence). The V end lost 2 bases, the J end lost 1 base, and 4 bases lay between the germline ends. This CDR3 has 13 amino acids. CDR3 sequence reads: CASSLARTDTQYF. In nucleotides, the CDR3 is TGTGCCAGCAGTTTAGCTCGCACAGATACGCAGTATTTT.

The rearrangement uses TRBV5-1 and TRBJ2-1; a possible D gene is TRBD2 (6 bases). Trimming removed 2 bases from V and 7 bases from J, with 13 bases in between. CDR3 length: 14 amino acids. Germline CDR1 reads SGHRS; CDR2 reads YFSETQ. As DNA, the CDR3 is TGCGCCAGCAGCTTTCCCAAGACTAGTAATGAGCAGTTCTTC. Translating it yields CASSFPKTSNEQFF. The full variable domain, its missing parts supplied by reference TRBV5-1 and TRBJ2-1, is KAGVTQTPRYLIKTRGQQVTLSCSPISGHRSVSWYQQTPGQGLQFLFEYFSETQRNKGNFPGRFSGRQFSNSRSEMNVSTLELGDSALYLCASSFPKTSNEQFFGPGTRLTVL.

The chain joins TRBV7-8 to TRBJ2-1, with D maybe TRBD2 (5 bases). V lost 5 bases, J lost 0 bases, and 17 bases lay in between. Germline loops: CDR1 SGHVS, CDR2 FQNEAQ. The CDR3 sequence is 17 residues long. This CDR3 is CASSATRQRPSYNEQFF. CDR3 in DNA: TGTGCCAGCAGCGCGACAAGGCAGCGGCCCTCCTACAATGAGCAGTTCTTC.

This clone has a handful of counts. The rearrangement uses TRBV6-1 and TRBJ2-1; 12 bases match TRBD2. V lost 2 bases and J lost 4; bases outside the gene matches: 6. The V gene's germline CDR1 is MNHNS and CDR2 SASEGT. The CDR3 extends over 17 amino acids. This CDR3 reads CASSEWGGLAGYNEQFF. The CDR3 nucleotides are TGTGCCAGCAGTGAATGGGGTGGACTAGCGGGATACAATGAGCAGTTCTTC.

This clone was seen a handful of times. The chain has TRBV9 and TRBJ2-5; D gene uncertain. The germline CDR1 and CDR2 sequences are SGDLS and YYNGEE. Trimming shortened V by 0 bases and J by 5 bases, and 11 bases separated the two germline ends. This CDR3 has 14 residues. The DNA of the CDR3 is TGTGCCAGCAGCGTAGCGCCTAGGACGGAGACCCAGTACTTC. Encoded protein: CASSVAPRTETQYF.

This clone was seen more than once but under ten times. The chain recombines TRBV5-5 with TRBJ1-1; D gene uncertain. This CDR3 has 14 amino acids. Trimming stripped 4 bases from V and 0 bases from J, with 10 bases between. Germline assignment: CDR1 SGHKS and CDR2 YYEKEE (reference sequence). The CDR3 is CASSAHQMNTEAFF. CDR3 in DNA: TGTGCCAGCAGCGCTCATCAGATGAACACTGAAGCTTTCTTT.

This clone was counted only a few times. The V call is TRBV30, the J call TRBJ1-5, with D unresolved. Trimming took 1 base from V and 4 from J, leaving 14 bases between them. From germline, CDR1 is GTSNPN and CDR2 SVGIG (reference sequence). The CDR3 is 15 amino acids. The CDR3, as DNA: TGTGCCTGGAGTGACCCCCGGGGATGGAATCAGCCCCAGCATTTT. Protein: CAWSDPRGWNQPQHF.

The CDR3 is CAWSVRVETQYF. The DNA of the CDR3 is TGTGCCTGGAGTGTAAGGGTGGAGACCCAGTACTTC. J is TRBJ2-5 and V is TRBV30, with D hard to call. The germline V and J ends were trimmed by 0 bases and 5 bases, with 7 bases remaining between them. The CDR3 extends over 12 amino acids. The V gene's germline CDR1 is GTSNPN and CDR2 SVGIG (reference sequence).

This clone has only a few counts. The rearrangement uses TRBV9 and TRBJ1-1, with D possibly matching TRBD1 (5 bases). The V gene's germline CDR1 is SGDLS and CDR2 YYNGEE. Trimming cost V 0 bases and J 2 bases, with 8 bases left between them. This CDR3 has 14 amino acids. The CDR3 reads CASSVVRANTEAFF. The CDR3, as DNA: TGTGCCAGCAGCGTAGTCAGGGCAAACACTGAAGCTTTCTTT.

The V call is TRBV2, the J call TRBJ1-2; tentatively, D is TRBD1 (5 bases). V was clipped by 6 bases and J by 3 bases, with 8 bases between them. The germline gives CDR1 SNHLY, CDR2 FYNNEI. The CDR3 runs to 12 residues. The CDR3 here is CASSRADYGYTF. The DNA of the CDR3 is TGTGCCAGCAGCAGGGCAGACTATGGCTACACCTTC.

The chain recombines TRBV6-5 with TRBJ2-3; a weak D match, TRBD2 (6 bases). V lost 11 bases to trimming and J lost 0 bases, with 9 bases between them. This CDR3 is 12 amino acids long. Germline V gene sequence: CDR1 MNHEY, CDR2 SVGAGI. The CDR3 region is CAAGTSTDTQYF. In DNA, the CDR3 is TGTGCCGCAGGGACTAGCACAGATACGCAGTATTTT.

The chain couples TRBV6-1 to TRBJ1-2, with TRBD1 as a possible D gene (5 bases). From germline, CDR1 is MNHNS and CDR2 SASEGT. V shed 3 bases and J shed 7 bases, with 12 bases lying between them. CDR3 length: 13 residues. The CDR3 sequence is CASSDLQGPGYTF. CDR3 nucleotides: TGTGCCAGCAGTGATCTGCAGGGTCCTGGCTACACCTTC.